The source of this TCR beta chain is a study of T cells in Graves' hyperthyroidism and ophthalmopathy. Study summary: Specimen type is peripheral blood, collected at initial diagnosis prior to any treatment. Whole-study results and caveats: Clonotypes that were expanded in thyroid above 0.001 mostly appeared in blood too.

Each 10 ml fresh peripheral blood draw supplied the PBMCs. This clonotype has at least ten counts. Its antigen is not identified. Trimming took 0 bases from V and 1 from J, leaving 7 bases between them. This CDR3 is 14 amino acids long. Per the germline V gene, CDR1 is SGHRS and CDR2 is YFSETQ. TCR beta CDR3 regions were amplified from RNA transcripts. The HTBI primer set drove a first-round RT-PCR of the TCR CDR3. MiXCR, applied by TCRdb to the multiplex PCR reads, yields one record per CDR3 protein. The sample has about 690,000 distinct CDR3 sequences, approximately 15% seen once. The receptor's source is a man aged 50-60 years with Graves' hyperthyroidism. Sequencing used blood. The chain combines TRBV5-1 with TRBJ1-1; D call uncertain. The CDR3 nucleotides are TGCGCCAGCAGCTTGGGATCGCAGAACACTGAAGCTTTCTTT. Protein product: CASSLGSQNTEAFF.